This T cell receptor (beta chain) came from a study of blood T cell repertoires in COVID-19. CDR1 SGHTA and CDR2 FQGNSA come from the germline V gene. With V trimmed by 6 bases and J by 2 bases, 4 bases remained unmatched. There are 15 residues in the CDR3. Original analysis: Estimates of nucleated cell counts were drawn from the amplification of reference gene primers. The repertoire was sequenced with immunoSEQ multiplex PCR; TCRdb's copy has only in-frame clones and lacks some. V and J calls and clone size are copied from that table; D and trimming were computed from the DNA. The table has roughly 200,000 clones, approximately 85% seen once; the top ten hold under 3.5%.

The sequence derives from a man in his sixties with acute or convalescent COVID-19. The rearrangement uses TRBV7-2 and TRBJ1-3; 10 bases map to TRBD1. The sample was peripheral blood. This CDR3 reads CASSQTGGPGNTIYF. DNA of the CDR3: TGTGCCAGCAGTCAGACAGGGGGCCCTGGAAACACCATATATTTT.